The source of this TCR beta chain is a study of shared clonotypes between healthy human individuals. About the study: CD8 memory received one plate per donor, CD8 naive two, CD4 memory three and CD4 naive three. Points from the study as a whole: Among the subsets, naive ones generally showed larger estimated richness than memory ones.

Data came from immunoSEQ multiplex PCR; TCRdb stores just in-frame clones and leaves some out. The sample lists millions of clones, 93% occurring once. With respect to this clone: Its antigen is as yet unknown.

Germline CDR1 reads GTSNPN; CDR2 reads SVGIG (reference sequence). CDR3 length: 14 amino acids. With 2 bases removed from V and 0 bases from J, the gap between germline ends came to 8 bases. Only Caucasian adults living in Nashville, Tennessee served as donors. The sequence derives from a man younger than 35 in good health. Some clones in this sample may be carry-over from other donors' samples. The sample consisted of naive CD4+ T cells from PBMCs. Specified subset: CD45RA+ positively selected. The rearrangement links TRBV30 to TRBJ2-1; D gene ambiguous. CDR3 nucleotides: TGTGCCTGGAGTAAGACGGGCTCCTACAATGAGCAGTTCTTC. It yields the protein CAWSKTGSYNEQFF.